This T cell receptor beta chain was obtained from a study of radiation and T cells in renal cell carcinoma. From germline, CDR1 is MDHEN and CDR2 SYDVKM. V lost 6 bases to trimming and J lost 5 bases; unmatched junction nucleotides: 6. CDR3 length equals 14 residues. Details on this clone: Its target is not known.

Findings of the study overall: From baseline, blood top tumor clonotypes peaked at 2 weeks post-radiation.

TCRdb's copy holds only in-frame clones and misses some; the assay was immunoSEQ multiplex PCR. The profile shows roughly 120,000 clones, around 83% of them singletons. Time point meaning: baseline pretreatment blood. The sample's treatment: 15 Gy SBRT to primary tumor, nephrectomy 4 weeks later. Blood was sampled at baseline, 2 weeks and 4 weeks after SBRT. Sequenced material: blood, taken from a patient whose treatment included radiotherapy and nephrectomy. This TCR was sampled from a woman aged 60 to 75 with renal cell carcinoma. The rearrangement links TRBV28 to TRBJ1-5; 8 positions agree with TRBD1. CDR3 bases: TGTGCCAGCAGACTGACAGGGGTGGATCAGCCCCAGCATTTT. Protein product: CASRLTGVDQPQHF.